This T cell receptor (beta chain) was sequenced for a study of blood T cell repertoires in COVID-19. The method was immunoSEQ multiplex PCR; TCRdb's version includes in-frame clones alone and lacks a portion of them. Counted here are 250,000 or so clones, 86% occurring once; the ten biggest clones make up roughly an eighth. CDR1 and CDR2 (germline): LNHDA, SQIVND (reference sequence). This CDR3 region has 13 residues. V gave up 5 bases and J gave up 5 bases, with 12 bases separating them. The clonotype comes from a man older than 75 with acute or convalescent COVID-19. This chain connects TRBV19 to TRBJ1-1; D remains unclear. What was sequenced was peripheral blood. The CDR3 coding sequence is TGTGCCAGTAGTCTCGTCGGGTTGACTGAAGCTTTCTTT. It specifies CASSLVGLTEAFF.